The 27 T cell receptor beta chains given below trace back to one sample, sequenced in a study of T cells in Graves' hyperthyroidism and ophthalmopathy. TCR beta CDR3 region amplification was performed from RNA transcripts. The HTBI primer set served for first-round RT-PCR of the TCR CDR3. MiXCR, run by TCRdb on the multiplex PCR reads, gives a single entry per CDR3 protein. The table has around 300,000 distinct CDR3 sequences, more than 11% seen once. The sequenced sample consisted of blood. These receptors were taken from a woman aged 25 to 45 with Graves' hyperthyroidism.

In this sample, this clonotype turned up many times. This chain links TRBV28 with TRBJ2-5; perhaps TRBD1 as D (6 bases). The germline V gene encodes CDR1 MDHEN and CDR2 SYDVKM. The CDR3 is made up of 14 amino acids. V dropped 6 bases and J dropped 2 bases, with 13 bases sitting between them. CDR3 nucleotide sequence: TGTGCCAGCAGGCTTACAGGGTTACAAGAGACCCAGTACTTC. Translation: CASRLTGLQETQYF. Looking up the rest from reference TRBV28 and TRBJ2-5 gives the full variable domain: DVKVTQSSRYLVKRTGEKVFLECVQDMDHENMFWYRQDPGLGLRLIYFSYDVKMKEKGDIPEGYSVSREKKERFSLILESASTNQTSMYLCASRLTGLQETQYFGPGTRLLVL.

The rearrangement joins TRBV2 to TRBJ2-7, with D unclear. The V end was cut by 4 bases, the J end by 0 bases, with 16 bases between. The CDR3 extends over 16 amino acids. Germline V gene sequence: CDR1 SNHLY, CDR2 FYNNEI. This CDR3 is CASSGYRFQDSYEQYF. For the CDR3, the DNA is TGTGCCAGCAGTGGTTACAGATTCCAAGACTCCTACGAGCAGTACTTC. The full variable domain, rest sourced from reference TRBV2 and TRBJ2-7, is EPEVTQTPSHQVTQMGQEVILRCVPISNHLYFYWYRQILGQKVEFLVSFYNNEISEKSEIFDDQFSVERPDGSNFTLKIRSTKLEDSAMYFCASSGYRFQDSYEQYFGPGTRLTVT.

This clonotype was observed at least ten times. The V call is TRBV6-1, the J call TRBJ2-7, with 11 bases matching TRBD2. This CDR3 is 15 amino acids long. V shed 6 bases, J shed 3 bases, and the junction held 7 bases outside the gene matches. CDR1 MNHNS and CDR2 SASEGT come from the germline V gene. The CDR3 coding sequence is TGTGCCAGCAGCCCCCGCACTAGCGGGAGCTACGAGCAGTACTTC. Residues: CASSPRTSGSYEQYF.

About this clonotype: A much larger clone is a single base away; this may be a read error. The rearrangement uses TRBV5-5 and TRBJ2-5; either TRBD1 or TRBD2 may fit D (5 bases each). The germline CDR1 and CDR2 sequences are SGHKS and YYEKEE (reference sequence). This CDR3 spans 14 amino acids. CDR3 in amino acids: CVSSWGSLQETQYF. DNA for the CDR3: TGTGTCAGCAGCTGGGGGAGTCTACAAGAGACCCAGTACTTC.

This clonotype was counted between two and nine times. This chain connects TRBV3-1 to TRBJ1-2, with D perhaps TRBD1 (6 bases). The CDR3 is made up of 15 amino acids. The V and J ends lost 4 bases and 5 bases respectively, with 17 bases between them. CDR1 is LGHDT and CDR2 is YNNKEL in the germline V gene (reference sequence). The CDR3: CASSLRDTTVYGYTF. CDR3 DNA: TGTGCCAGCAGCCTACGGGACACCACAGTGTATGGCTACACCTTC.

The table lists this clonotype with a few counts. The rearrangement uses TRBV4-1 and TRBJ2-1; TRBD1 is a possible D gene (6 bases). The CDR3 is 11 amino acids. Germline V lookup: CDR1 MGHRA, CDR2 YSYEKL. The ends were cut back, 6 bases at V and 14 bases at J, with 14 bases in the middle. CDR3 loop: CASRDGTGKFF. In DNA form, the CDR3 reads TGCGCCAGCAGGGACGGCACAGGGAAGTTCTTC.

This clonotype was picked up a small number of times. A clone one base away is much larger, so this may be a read error. This chain joins TRBV2 and TRBJ1-1; no clear D gene. Germline V gives CDR1 SNHLY, CDR2 FYNNEI. CDR3 size: 9 residues. Trimming cost V 10 bases and J 5 bases, with 5 bases left between them. CDR3 in DNA: TGTGCCATCCTAACTGAAGCTTTCTTT. Translating gives CAILTEAFF.

This clonotype came up many times. The genes are TRBV5-6 and TRBJ1-1; D may be TRBD1 (6 bases). Germline V gives CDR1 SGHDT, CDR2 YYEEEE. Trimming shortened V by 6 bases and J by 7 bases, and 19 bases separated the two germline ends. CDR3 length: 14 amino acids. This CDR3 reads CASIPGGGRGEAFF. The CDR3 DNA is TGTGCCAGCATCCCAGGCGGGGGGCGCGGTGAAGCTTTCTTT.

The J gene is TRBJ2-1, the V gene TRBV9; tentatively, D is TRBD2 (7 bases). The V end lost 4 bases, the J end lost 4 bases, and 18 bases lay between the germline ends. CDR1 and CDR2 (germline): SGDLS, YYNGEE. The CDR3 extends over 16 amino acids. CDR3 region: CASSQSIGGGYNEQFF. The CDR3 DNA follows: TGTGCCAGCAGCCAGTCGATAGGGGGAGGGTACAATGAGCAGTTCTTC.

The chain uses TRBV27 and TRBJ2-7, with 8 bases matching TRBD1. Germline V CDR1 and CDR2: MNHEY, SMNVEV (reference sequence). J gave up 2 bases and V 1 base, and 10 bases lay outside the gene matches. The CDR3 contains 17 residues. In nucleotides, the CDR3 is TGTGCCAGCAGTTTATTGGCCGGGACAGGACTCACCTACGAGCAGTACTTC. It is translated as CASSLLAGTGLTYEQYF.

This clonotype was counted at least ten times. The genes are TRBV11-2 and TRBJ2-4, with D possibly called TRBD1 or TRBD2 (5 bases each). This CDR3 is 15 amino acids long. V shed 4 bases and J shed 2 bases, with 12 bases lying between them. Germline V CDR1 and CDR2: SGHAT, FQNNGV. The chain's CDR3 is CASSYFWGTKNIQYF. The CDR3 DNA is TGTGCCAGCAGCTATTTTTGGGGGACCAAAAACATTCAGTACTTC.

In its sample, this clonotype was seen a few times. This chain connects TRBV5-1 to TRBJ1-3, with D unresolved. Germline lookup yields CDR1 SGHRS and CDR2 YFSETQ. This CDR3 is built from 16 residues. Between the trimmed V and J ends, which lost 0 bases and 0 bases, there was a span of 10 bases. CDR3 coding DNA: TGCGCCAGCAGCTTGGTGGGGTATCGCTCTGGAAACACCATATATTTT. Translating gives CASSLVGYRSGNTIYF.

This clonotype has just a few counts. The chain has TRBV19 and TRBJ1-1, with 7 positions matching TRBD1. The CDR3 runs to 12 residues. Germline CDR1 reads LNHDA; CDR2 reads SQIVND (reference sequence). V gave up 6 bases and J gave up 10 bases; unmatched junction bases: 8. The CDR3 is CASRVRGAGAFF. The CDR3 DNA reads TGTGCCAGTAGGGTCAGGGGGGCAGGAGCTTTCTTT.

The sample holds many counts of this clonotype. The chain is built from TRBV3-1 and TRBJ2-5; D might be TRBD2 (7 bases). Trimming shortened V by 1 base and J by 5 bases, and 14 bases separated the two germline ends. Germline values: CDR1 LGHDT, CDR2 YNNKEL (reference sequence). The CDR3 consists of 15 residues. The CDR3 DNA is TGTGCCAGCAGCCAAGTCCCGGGGGGCGGGGAGACCCAGTACTTC. The encoded protein is CASSQVPGGGETQYF.

A few counts support this clonotype. The V call is TRBV6-1, the J call TRBJ2-3; D possibly matches TRBD1 or TRBD2 (5 bases each). This CDR3 comprises 13 residues. Per the germline V gene, CDR1 is MNHNS and CDR2 is SASEGT. The V end lost 6 bases, the J end lost 4 bases, and 11 bases lay between the germline ends. CDR3 in amino acids: CASRPGAPDTQYF. CDR3 nucleotide sequence: TGTGCCAGCAGACCCGGGGCCCCAGATACGCAGTATTTT.

This clonotype has just a few counts. This rearrangement joins TRBV15 to TRBJ1-1; maybe TRBD1 (6 bases). Trimming removed 5 bases at V and 1 base at J, with 11 bases between. Germline V gives CDR1 LNHNV, CDR2 YYDKDF (reference sequence). CDR3 length: 14 residues. CDR3 in amino acids: CATSWRGQNTEAFF. The DNA of the CDR3 is TGTGCCACCAGCTGGAGGGGACAGAACACTGAAGCTTTCTTT.

The sample holds many counts of this clonotype. The rearrangement uses TRBV9 and TRBJ2-7; 8 positions agree with TRBD2. The CDR3 spans 14 residues. The ends lost 4 bases at V and 1 base at J; junction bases unmatched: 4. CDR1 and CDR2 from the germline V gene are SGDLS and YYNGEE. This CDR3 is CASSITSGSYEQYF. The CDR3 DNA sequence: TGTGCCAGCAGCATTACTAGCGGTTCCTACGAGCAGTACTTC. Drawing the rest from reference TRBV9 and TRBJ2-7, the complete variable domain is DSGVTQTPKHLITATGQRVTLRCSPRSGDLSVYWYQQSLDQGLQFLIQYYNGEERAKGNILERFSAQQFPDLHSELNLSSLELGDSALYFCASSITSGSYEQYFGPGTRLTVT.

CDR3 amino acids: CASSPYGVNTEAFF. The CDR3 DNA is TGTGCCAGCAGTCCATATGGGGTCAACACTGAAGCTTTCTTT. This chain uses TRBV13 with TRBJ1-1; unclear D gene. Germline CDR1 reads PRHDT; CDR2 reads FYEKMQ (reference sequence). V shed 6 bases and J shed 2 bases, with 13 bases lying between them. The CDR3 extends over 14 amino acids.

This chain connects TRBV6-1 to TRBJ2-7, with D hard to call. V shed 2 bases and J shed 4 bases, with 15 bases lying between them. CDR1 is MNHNS, CDR2 SASEGT, per germline. The CDR3 runs to 15 residues. The CDR3: CASSESRVSLYEQYF. Written as DNA, the CDR3 is TGTGCCAGCAGTGAATCTAGGGTATCCCTTTACGAGCAGTACTTC.

J is TRBJ2-3 and V is TRBV5-1; D unclear. The ends were cut back, 4 bases at V and 0 bases at J, with 15 bases in the middle. Looked up from germline, CDR1 is SGHRS and CDR2 is YFSETQ. This CDR3 is 16 amino acids long. The CDR3 coding sequence is TGCGCCAGCAGCCCCGCTAGGATAACTAGCACAGATACGCAGTATTTT. This codes for CASSPARITSTDTQYF. Together with reference TRBV5-1 and TRBJ2-3, the CDR3 gives the full variable domain: KAGVTQTPRYLIKTRGQQVTLSCSPISGHRSVSWYQQTPGQGLQFLFEYFSETQRNKGNFPGRFSGRQFSNSRSEMNVSTLELGDSALYLCASSPARITSTDTQYFGPGTRLTVL.

As concerns this clonotype: A much larger clonotype is one base distant, so this may be a read error. The chain joins TRBV7-8 to TRBJ2-1; perhaps TRBD2 as D (5 bases). This CDR3 is built from 13 residues. V was shortened by 8 bases and J by 6 bases, with 14 bases between the two germline ends. From germline, CDR1 is SGHVS and CDR2 FQNEAQ. The DNA for the CDR3 is TGTGCCAGCGAGGAGAGCGGCTCCAATGAGCAGTTCTTC. Translated, it gives CASEESGSNEQFF.

This clonotype was detected many times. The rearrangement links TRBV7-9 to TRBJ1-1; possible D gene TRBD1, 6 bases. Germline CDR1 reads SEHNR; CDR2 reads FQNEAQ (reference sequence). V was trimmed by 0 bases and J by 0 bases, leaving 8 bases between them. CDR3 length: 15 amino acids. CDR3 residues: CASSLAQGLNTEAFF. As DNA, the CDR3 is TGTGCCAGCAGCTTAGCGCAGGGGCTGAACACTGAAGCTTTCTTT. Together with reference TRBV7-9 and TRBJ1-1, the CDR3 gives the full variable domain: DTGVSQNPRHKITKRGQNVTFRCDPISEHNRLYWYRQTLGQGPEFLTYFQNEAQLEKSRLLSDRFSAERPKGSFSTLEIQRTEQGDSAMYLCASSLAQGLNTEAFFGQGTRLTVV.

Points on this clonotype: At one end, the junction sequence differs from germline, possibly due to a read error. The chain employs TRBV7-7 and TRBJ2-2; no definite D call. CDR3 length: 11 amino acids. In germline, CDR1 is SSHAT, CDR2 FNYEAQ (reference sequence). CDR3 in DNA: TGTGCTAGCAGTACAGCCGGGGAGCTGTTTTTT. It is translated as CASSTAGELFF.

This clonotype was observed at least ten times. The chain uses TRBV2 and TRBJ1-2, with a possible D match to TRBD1 (6 bases). This CDR3 contains 14 residues. CDR1 and CDR2 from the germline V gene are SNHLY and FYNNEI. Trimming cost V 6 bases and J 4 bases, with 15 bases left between them. CDR3 sequence reads: CASSQTGSGYGYTF. The CDR3, as DNA: TGTGCCAGCAGCCAAACAGGGTCCGGCTATGGCTACACCTTC.

Only a few counts were recorded for this clonotype. The V gene is TRBV28, the J gene TRBJ1-5; 9 nucleotides line up with TRBD1. This CDR3 contains 17 residues. Germline CDR1 and CDR2: MDHEN and SYDVKM. V trimming: 7 bases; J trimming: 3 bases; junction bases outside the gene matches: 13. The CDR3 here is CASNTHGTGRFNQPQHF. The DNA for the CDR3 is TGTGCCAGCAACACACACGGGACAGGGAGATTCAATCAGCCCCAGCATTTT. Full variable domain (outside the CDR3, taken from reference TRBV28 and TRBJ1-5): DVKVTQSSRYLVKRTGEKVFLECVQDMDHENMFWYRQDPGLGLRLIYFSYDVKMKEKGDIPEGYSVSREKKERFSLILESASTNQTSMYLCASNTHGTGRFNQPQHFGDGTRLSIL.

V and J are TRBV20-1 and TRBJ2-3, with 7 bases fitting TRBD2. Germline loops: CDR1 DFQATT, CDR2 SNEGSKA (reference sequence). The V gene end was trimmed by 5 bases and the J gene end by 3 bases; junction bases not matched to a gene: 5. CDR3 length: 13 amino acids. The CDR3 nucleotides are TGCAGTGCTCTTGTTAGCGGGACAGATACGCAGTATTTT. Translation gives CSALVSGTDTQYF.

J is TRBJ2-2 and V is TRBV7-2; weak D call: TRBD1 (5 bases). V was cut by 5 bases and J by 4 bases, with 11 bases left in between. CDR3 size: 14 residues. The V gene's germline CDR1 is SGHTA and CDR2 FQGNSA. The CDR3 protein is CASSTQRGTGELFF. In DNA, the CDR3 is TGTGCCAGCAGCACACAAAGGGGCACCGGGGAGCTGTTTTTT. Variable domain in full (rest from reference TRBV7-2 and TRBJ2-2): GAGVSQSPSNKVTEKGKDVELRCDPISGHTALYWYRQSLGQGLEFLIYFQGNSAPDKSGLPSDRFSAERTGGSVSTLTIQRTQQEDSAVYLCASSTQRGTGELFFGEGSRLTVL.